One sample yielded the 12 T cell receptor beta chains listed below, sequenced in a study of blood T cell repertoires in COVID-19. Clones were sequenced by immunoSEQ multiplex PCR, and TCRdb holds only the in-frame ones, with some missing. Of 250,000 to 350,000 clones listed, around nine tenths are singletons. Sequences were obtained from PBMCs or T cells enriched from blood (not recorded which). The receptors were gathered from a woman aged 25-40 years who had recovered from COVID-19.

In this sample, this clone turned up once. V usage is TRBV5-8 and J usage is TRBJ1-1; TRBD1 matches 9 bases. This CDR3 comprises 18 residues. Germline V gene lookup returns CDR1 SGHTS and CDR2 YDEGEE. V was clipped by 3 bases and J by 6 bases; unmatched bases: 18. CDR3 residues: CASSWTAGTGSPAAEAFF. The CDR3, as DNA: TGTGCCAGCAGCTGGACTGCCGGGACAGGGTCCCCCGCGGCTGAAGCTTTCTTT.

The chain employs TRBV6-6 and TRBJ2-3; perhaps TRBD1 as D (5 bases). V was shortened by 5 bases and J by 0 bases, with 18 bases between the two germline ends. CDR1 is MNHNY, CDR2 SVGAGI, per germline (reference sequence). There are 17 residues in the CDR3. The CDR3 DNA follows: TGTGCCAGCAGTCCTCTTCATGGGGCCACTAGCACAGATACGCAGTATTTT. Translation gives CASSPLHGATSTDTQYF.

The chain recombines TRBV12-3 or TRBV12-4 with TRBJ1-2; 8 nucleotides match TRBD1. With V trimmed by 8 bases and J by 7 bases, 9 bases remained unmatched. This CDR3 contains 13 residues. The chain's CDR3 is CASAPTGVGGYTF. CDR3 bases: TGTGCCAGCGCACCGACAGGGGTCGGTGGCTACACCTTC.

This clone was observed a single time. The chain couples TRBV9 to TRBJ1-4, with 9 bases aligning to TRBD1. After removal of 3 bases from V and 2 bases from J, the junction contained 5 bases not matched to a gene. CDR3 length: 16 residues. Germline CDR1 reads SGDLS; CDR2 reads YYNGEE. In DNA form, the CDR3 reads TGTGCCAGCAGCGCACAGGGGGCGCGCACTAATGAAAAACTGTTTTTT. This gives the protein CASSAQGARTNEKLFF.

This clone came up a few times. This chain links TRBV3-1 (or the pseudogene TRBV3-2) with TRBJ1-4, with 9 bases that match TRBD1. From germline, CDR1 is LGHDT and CDR2 YNNKEL (reference sequence). V lost 4 bases, J lost 3 bases, and 3 bases stayed unmatched. This CDR3 is 15 amino acids long. CDR3 region: CASSRRQGANEKLFF. The DNA for the CDR3 is TGTGCCAGCAGCCGTCGACAGGGGGCTAATGAAAAACTGTTTTTT.

The chain carries TRBV14 and TRBJ1-2, with 7 bases aligning to TRBD1. The CDR3 length is 15 residues. The junction had 5 bases not matched to a gene; V was cut back by 1 base and J by 3 bases. Germline V gene lookup returns CDR1 SGHDN and CDR2 FVKESK. CDR3 nucleotide sequence: TGTGCCAGCAGCCAAGTCCCCAGGGGGTACTATGGCTACACCTTC. This translates into CASSQVPRGYYGYTF.

With regard to this clone: In the same sample, other DNA sequences code for this CDR3. V is TRBV9 and J is TRBJ1-2; possibly TRBD1 for D (6 bases). V shed 4 bases and J shed 1 base, with 17 bases lying between them. From germline, CDR1 is SGDLS and CDR2 YYNGEE. The CDR3 loop spans 16 amino acids. CDR3 in DNA: TGTGCCAGCAGCACCTCTCGGGACACCCTTAACTATGGCTACACCTTC. This codes for CASSTSRDTLNYGYTF. Looking up the rest from reference TRBV9 and TRBJ1-2 gives the full variable domain: DSGVTQTPKHLITATGQRVTLRCSPRSGDLSVYWYQQSLDQGLQFLIQYYNGEERAKGNILERFSAQQFPDLHSELNLSSLELGDSALYFCASSTSRDTLNYGYTFGSGTRLTVV.

The rearrangement uses TRBV6-2 or TRBV6-3 and TRBJ1-1, with 8 positions matching TRBD1. J was trimmed by 4 bases and V by 3 bases; bases with no gene match: 4. CDR1 is MNHEY, CDR2 SVGEGT, per germline. The CDR3 contains 14 residues. CDR3 coding DNA: TGTGCCAGCAGTTATCCACAGGGGGGCACTGAAGCTTTCTTT. Its protein is CASSYPQGGTEAFF.

The chain links TRBV3-1 (or the pseudogene TRBV3-2) to TRBJ1-1; the match to TRBD1 covers 9 bases. This CDR3 is built from 16 residues. Germline V CDR1 and CDR2: LGHDT, YNNKEL (reference sequence). The J segment lost 0 bases and the V segment lost 3 bases, leaving 5 bases of the junction unmatched. Here the CDR3 reads CASSQGQGVVNTEAFF. For the CDR3, the DNA is TGTGCCAGCAGCCAGGGACAGGGAGTAGTGAACACTGAAGCTTTCTTT.

This chain uses TRBV30 with TRBJ2-3; possible D gene TRBD1, 6 bases. This CDR3 region has 14 residues. V lost 0 bases, J lost 6 bases, and 13 bases lay in between. Germline-derived CDR1 and CDR2 are GTSNPN and SVGIG (reference sequence). The DNA of the CDR3 is TGTGCCTGGAGTGTAGGCCTCACAGGGGATACGCAGTATTTT. Translating it yields CAWSVGLTGDTQYF.

The rearrangement links TRBV2 to TRBJ1-2; D is uncertain. V was clipped by 6 bases and J by 4 bases, with 12 bases between them. Germline loops: CDR1 SNHLY, CDR2 FYNNEI. The CDR3 covers 13 residues. CDR3 in amino acids: CASRGDGIYGYTF. The CDR3 nucleotides are TGTGCCAGCAGGGGAGATGGGATCTATGGCTACACCTTC.

The gene calls are TRBV18 and TRBJ2-7, with a tentative D call TRBD1 (6 bases). The germline V gene encodes CDR1 KGHSH and CDR2 LQKENI. The CDR3 runs to 13 residues. V dropped 4 bases and J dropped 1 base, with 8 bases sitting between them. Here the CDR3 DNA reads TGTGCCAGCTCACAGGACAGATCCTACGAGCAGTACTTC. Its protein is CASSQDRSYEQYF.